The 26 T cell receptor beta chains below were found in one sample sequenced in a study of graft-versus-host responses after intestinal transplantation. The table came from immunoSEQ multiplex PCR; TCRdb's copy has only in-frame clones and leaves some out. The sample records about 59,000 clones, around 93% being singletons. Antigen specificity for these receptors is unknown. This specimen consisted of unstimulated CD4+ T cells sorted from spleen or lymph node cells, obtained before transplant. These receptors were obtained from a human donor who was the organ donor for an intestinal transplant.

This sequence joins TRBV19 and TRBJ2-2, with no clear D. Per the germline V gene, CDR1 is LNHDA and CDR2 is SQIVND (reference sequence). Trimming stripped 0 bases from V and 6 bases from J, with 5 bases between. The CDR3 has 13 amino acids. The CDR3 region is CASSIDRPGELFF. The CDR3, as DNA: TGTGCCAGTAGTATAGATAGGCCCGGGGAGCTGTTTTTT.

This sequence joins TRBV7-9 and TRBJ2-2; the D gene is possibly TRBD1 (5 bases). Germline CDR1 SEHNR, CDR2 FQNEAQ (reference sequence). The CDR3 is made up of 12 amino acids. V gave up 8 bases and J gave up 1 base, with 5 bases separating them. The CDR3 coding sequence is TGTGCCAGCCAGGGGAACACCGGGGAGCTGTTTTTT. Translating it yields CASQGNTGELFF.

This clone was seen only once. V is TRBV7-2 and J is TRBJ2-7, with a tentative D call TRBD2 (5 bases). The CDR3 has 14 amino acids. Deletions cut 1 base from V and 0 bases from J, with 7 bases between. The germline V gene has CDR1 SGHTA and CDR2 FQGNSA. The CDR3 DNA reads TGTGCCAGCAGCTTAGAGCGGTTCTCCTACGAGCAGTACTTC. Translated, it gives CASSLERFSYEQYF.

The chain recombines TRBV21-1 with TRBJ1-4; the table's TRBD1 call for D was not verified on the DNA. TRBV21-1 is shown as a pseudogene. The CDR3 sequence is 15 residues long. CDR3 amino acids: CASSSKGSRDEKLFF. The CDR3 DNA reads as TGTGCCAGCAGCAGCAAGGGGTCTCGGGATGAAAAACTGTTTTTT.

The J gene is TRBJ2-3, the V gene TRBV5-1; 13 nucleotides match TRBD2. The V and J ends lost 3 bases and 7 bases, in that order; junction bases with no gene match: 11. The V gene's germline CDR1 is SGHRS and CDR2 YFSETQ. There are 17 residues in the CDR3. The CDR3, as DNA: TGCGCCAGCAGCTGGGGCCCGGGACTAGCGGGACTTAATACGCAGTATTTT. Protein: CASSWGPGLAGLNTQYF.

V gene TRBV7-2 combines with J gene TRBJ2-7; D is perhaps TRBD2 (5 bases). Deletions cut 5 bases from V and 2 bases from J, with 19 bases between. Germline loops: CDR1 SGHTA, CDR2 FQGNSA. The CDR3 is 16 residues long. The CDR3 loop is CASSNPRGKPPYEQYF. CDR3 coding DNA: TGTGCCAGCAGCAACCCCCGGGGTAAGCCCCCCTACGAGCAGTACTTC.

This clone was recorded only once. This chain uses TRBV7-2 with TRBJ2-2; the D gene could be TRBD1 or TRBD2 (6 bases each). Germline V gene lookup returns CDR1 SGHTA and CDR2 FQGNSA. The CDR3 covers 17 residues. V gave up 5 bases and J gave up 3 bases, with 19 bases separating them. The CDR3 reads CASSIPLGGADTGELFF. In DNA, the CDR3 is TGTGCCAGCAGCATCCCCTTGGGGGGCGCCGACACCGGGGAGCTGTTTTTT.

The CDR3 here is CASRAGADTQYF. The CDR3 DNA follows: TGTGCCAGCAGAGCGGGGGCGGATACGCAGTATTTT. The V gene is TRBV6-1, the J gene TRBJ2-3; 8 positions agree with TRBD2. The V and J ends lost 6 bases and 6 bases, in that order; junction bases with no gene match: 2. The germline CDR1 and CDR2 sequences are MNHNS and SASEGT. The CDR3 spans 12 residues.

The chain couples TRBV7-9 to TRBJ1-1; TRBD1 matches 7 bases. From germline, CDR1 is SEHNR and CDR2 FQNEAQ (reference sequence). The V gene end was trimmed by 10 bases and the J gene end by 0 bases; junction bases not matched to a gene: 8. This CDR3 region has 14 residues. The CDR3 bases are TGTGCCACCCTCGACAGGGTGATGAACACTGAAGCTTTCTTT. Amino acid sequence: CATLDRVMNTEAFF.

The CDR3 reads CASSYSRVGELFF. DNA of the CDR3: TGTGCCAGCAGTTACTCGAGGGTCGGGGAGCTGTTTTTT. This sequence joins TRBV6-6 and TRBJ2-2; the D gene is possibly TRBD2 (5 bases). V was cut by 0 bases and J by 7 bases, with 6 bases left in between. The CDR3 contains 13 residues. CDR1 MNHNY and CDR2 SVGAGI come from the germline V gene (reference sequence).

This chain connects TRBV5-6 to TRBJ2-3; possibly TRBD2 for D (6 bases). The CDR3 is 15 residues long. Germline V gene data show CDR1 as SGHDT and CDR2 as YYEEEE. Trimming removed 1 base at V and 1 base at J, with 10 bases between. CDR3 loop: CASSLLGEGTDTQYF. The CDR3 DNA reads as TGTGCCAGCAGCTTGTTGGGGGAGGGCACAGATACGCAGTATTTT.

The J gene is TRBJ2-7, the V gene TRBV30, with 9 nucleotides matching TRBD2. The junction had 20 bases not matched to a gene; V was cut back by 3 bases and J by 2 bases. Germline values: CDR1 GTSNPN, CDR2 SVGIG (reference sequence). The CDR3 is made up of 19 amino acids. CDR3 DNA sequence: TGTGCCTGGAGCGCTTCCAGGGAGTCAAGAGCGGGGGGCACCTACGAGCAGTACTTC. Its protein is CAWSASRESRAGGTYEQYF.

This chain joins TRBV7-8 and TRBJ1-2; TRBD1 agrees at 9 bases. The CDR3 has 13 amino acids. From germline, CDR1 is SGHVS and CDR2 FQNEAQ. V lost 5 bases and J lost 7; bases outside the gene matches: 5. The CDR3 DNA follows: TGTGCCAGCAGCCAAACAGGGGGCCTTGGCTACACCTTC. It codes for CASSQTGGLGYTF. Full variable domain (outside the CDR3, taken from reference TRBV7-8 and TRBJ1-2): GAGVSQSPRYKVAKRGQDVALRCDPISGHVSLFWYQQALGQGPEFLTYFQNEAQLDKSGLPSDRFFAERPEGSVSTLKIQRTQQEDSAVYLCASSQTGGLGYTFGSGTRLTVV.

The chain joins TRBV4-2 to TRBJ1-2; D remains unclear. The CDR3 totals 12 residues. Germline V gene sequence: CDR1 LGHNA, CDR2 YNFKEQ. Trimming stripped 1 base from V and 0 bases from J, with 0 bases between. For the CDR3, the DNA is TGTGCCAGCAGCCAAGCTAACTATGGCTACACCTTC. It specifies CASSQANYGYTF.

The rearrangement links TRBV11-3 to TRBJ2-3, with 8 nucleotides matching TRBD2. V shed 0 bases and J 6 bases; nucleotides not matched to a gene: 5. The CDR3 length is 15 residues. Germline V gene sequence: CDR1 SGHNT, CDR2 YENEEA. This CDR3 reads CASSLDGASGDTQYF. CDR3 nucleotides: TGTGCCAGCAGCTTAGATGGAGCTAGCGGGGATACGCAGTATTTT.

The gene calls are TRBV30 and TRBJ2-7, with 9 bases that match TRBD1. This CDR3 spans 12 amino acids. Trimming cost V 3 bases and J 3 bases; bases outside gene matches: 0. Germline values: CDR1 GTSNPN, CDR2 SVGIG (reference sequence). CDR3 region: CAWRDRGYEQYF. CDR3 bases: TGTGCCTGGAGGGACAGGGGCTACGAGCAGTACTTC.

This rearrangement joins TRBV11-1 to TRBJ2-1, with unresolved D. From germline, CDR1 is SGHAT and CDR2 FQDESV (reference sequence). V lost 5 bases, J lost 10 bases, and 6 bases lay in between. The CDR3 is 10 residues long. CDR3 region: CASSGREQFF. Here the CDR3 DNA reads TGTGCCAGCAGCGGGCGAGAGCAGTTCTTC. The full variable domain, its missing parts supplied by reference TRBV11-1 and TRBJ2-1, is EAEVAQSPRYKITEKSQAVAFWCDPISGHATLYWYRQILGQGPELLVQFQDESVVDDSQLPKDRFSAERLKGVDSTLKIQPAELGDSAMYLCASSGREQFFGPGTRLTVL.

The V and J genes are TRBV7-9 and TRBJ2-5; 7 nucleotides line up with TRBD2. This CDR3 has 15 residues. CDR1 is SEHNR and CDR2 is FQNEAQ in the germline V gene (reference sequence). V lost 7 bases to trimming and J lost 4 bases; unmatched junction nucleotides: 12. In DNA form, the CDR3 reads TGTGCCAGCACGGTAGCGGGTTTGTTTTTAGAGACCCAGTACTTC. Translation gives CASTVAGLFLETQYF.

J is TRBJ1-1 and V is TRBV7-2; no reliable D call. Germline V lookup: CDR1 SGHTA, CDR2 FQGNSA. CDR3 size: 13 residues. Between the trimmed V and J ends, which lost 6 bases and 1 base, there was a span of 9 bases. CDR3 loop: CASSLGQNTEAFF. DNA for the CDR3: TGTGCCAGCAGTCTCGGGCAGAACACTGAAGCTTTCTTT.

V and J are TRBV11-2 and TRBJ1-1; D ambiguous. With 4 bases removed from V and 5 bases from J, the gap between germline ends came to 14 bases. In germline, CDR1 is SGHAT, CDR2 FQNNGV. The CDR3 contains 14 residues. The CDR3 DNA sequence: TGTGCCAGCAGCTACCCCCTTCTGGGGACTGAAGCTTTCTTT. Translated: CASSYPLLGTEAFF.

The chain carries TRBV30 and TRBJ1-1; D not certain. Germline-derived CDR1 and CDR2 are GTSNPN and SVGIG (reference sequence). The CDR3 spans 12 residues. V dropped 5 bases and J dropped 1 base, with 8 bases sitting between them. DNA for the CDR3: TGTGCCTGGGCAACACAGAACACTGAAGCTTTCTTT. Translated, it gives CAWATQNTEAFF.

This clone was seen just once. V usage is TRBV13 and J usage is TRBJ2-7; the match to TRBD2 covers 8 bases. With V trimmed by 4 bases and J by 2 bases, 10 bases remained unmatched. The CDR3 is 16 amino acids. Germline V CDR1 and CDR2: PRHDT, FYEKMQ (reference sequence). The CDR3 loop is CASSSAGRGDPYEQYF. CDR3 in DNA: TGTGCCAGCAGCTCTGCCGGGCGGGGGGACCCCTACGAGCAGTACTTC.

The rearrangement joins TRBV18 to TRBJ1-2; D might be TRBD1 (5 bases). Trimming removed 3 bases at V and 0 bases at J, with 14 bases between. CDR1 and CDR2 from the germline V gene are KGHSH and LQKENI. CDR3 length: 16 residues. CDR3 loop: CASSPPGGRSNYGYTF. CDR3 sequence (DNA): TGTGCCAGCTCACCGCCGGGGGGACGCTCTAACTATGGCTACACCTTC.

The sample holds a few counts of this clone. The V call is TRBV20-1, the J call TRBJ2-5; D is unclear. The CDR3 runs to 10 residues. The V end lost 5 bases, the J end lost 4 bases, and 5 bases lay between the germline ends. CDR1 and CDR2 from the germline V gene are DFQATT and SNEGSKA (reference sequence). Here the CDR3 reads CSAAPETQYF. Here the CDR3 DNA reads TGCAGTGCTGCCCCAGAGACCCAGTACTTC.

CDR3: CASSDHDTQRVDTQYF. The CDR3 DNA is TGTGCCAGCAGTGATCACGACACCCAACGAGTAGATACGCAGTATTTT. The chain couples TRBV6-1 to TRBJ2-3; no clear D gene. The germline V gene has CDR1 MNHNS and CDR2 SASEGT. CDR3 size: 16 residues. With 3 bases removed from V and 5 bases from J, the gap between germline ends came to 18 bases.

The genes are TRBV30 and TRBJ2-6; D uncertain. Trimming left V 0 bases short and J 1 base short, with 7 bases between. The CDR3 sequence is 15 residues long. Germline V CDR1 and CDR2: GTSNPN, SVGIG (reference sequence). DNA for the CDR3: TGTGCCTGGAGTGTGGGTGGGTCTGGGGCCAACGTCCTGACTTTC. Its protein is CAWSVGGSGANVLTF. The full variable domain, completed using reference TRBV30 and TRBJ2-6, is SQTIHQWPATLVQPVGSPLSLECTVEGTSNPNLYWYRQAAGRGLQLLFYSVGIGQISSEVPQNLSASRPQDRQFILSSKKLLLSDSGFYLCAWSVGGSGANVLTFGAGSRLTVL.